This entry is about one T cell receptor beta chain. This clone's antigen is unknown. No base quality values were provided; no much bigger clone lies one nucleotide off. The CDR3 contains 14 residues, cysteine and phenylalanine counted. CDR3 DNA is the only sequence kept; it has 42 bases, read in frame from the first base. The germline V gene specifies MNHEY as CDR1 and SVGAGI as CDR2. Trimming takes 3 bases from V and 1 base from J, and the germline ends sit 9 bases apart. The entry originates in a study of blood T cell repertoires in COVID-19 (dated by TCRdb to about 2020). In the study overall: Collaborator samples came from the United States, Italy and Spain and covered acute and convalescent phases of COVID-19. The prospective study material was composed of cDNA or gDNA derived from T cells, B-cell-depleted T cells, or PBMCs. Subjects who had been exposed to COVID-19, were actively infected with it, or had recovered from it provided the deeply sampled blood TCRbeta repertoires that made up the dataset. The repertoires were released in a freely available public database meant as a resource for research on the immune response to SARS-CoV-2. Samples were obtained from the ongoing ImmuneRACE study (first 160 participants) and from 1,254 subjects provided by 6 global collaborators. Nearly every sample came with metadata listing a de-identified subject ID, COVID-19 status, age in years and sex. HLA class I and class II types, where available, came from metadata supplied by the sample provider rather than from assay-based typing. Paper-wide results and their limitations: How much clinical and demographic metadata was included differed by source and by participant, and the metadata was provided uncurated.

Another Seattle source contributed samples from volunteer blood donors who had recovered from COVID-19. Whole blood was collected in K2EDTA tubes by collaborating institutions according to the institutions' own protocols. Collaborator samples were shipped for TCRbeta analysis as frozen whole blood, isolated PBMCs, or DNA extracted from either sample type. TCRbeta CDR3 regions were amplified from genomic DNA using the immunoSEQ Assay, a bias-controlled multiplex PCR. On the study's bioinformatics: Within the assay, amplification of reference gene primers was used to estimate how many nucleated cells each sample contained. Sequence reads were collapsed and filtered to measure the absolute abundance of every unique TCRbeta CDR3 rearrangement. For each sample, productive Simpson clonality was calculated as the square root of Simpson's diversity index over productive rearrangements. This immuneACCESS table, as held by TCRdb, lists in-frame sequences with V and J called but not all clones. Of the missing ones, under half trace to an unresolved V gene in checked studies; the others have no known cause. V, J and clone size were drawn from that table, and D and trimming were deduced from the DNA. The sample table shows 200,000 or so clones, and over 75% are seen once. The top ten constitute 5.5% to 7% of the sample.

The chain couples TRBV6-5 to TRBJ1-1, with the identity of the D gene unclear. The material sequenced was peripheral blood. This TCR came from a woman in her thirties or forties who had recovered from COVID-19. The CDR3 amino acid sequence is: CASSYRAGNTEAFF. The bases are TGTGCCAGCAGTTATCGGGCGGGGAACACTGAAGCTTTCTTT.